This T cell receptor (beta chain) is drawn from a study of blood T cell repertoires in COVID-19. Looking at the study overall: Sample material is recorded as cDNA or gDNA derived from T cells, B-cell-depleted T cells, or PBMCs.

Libraries were prepared by immunoSEQ multiplex PCR; TCRdb keeps only in-frame clonotypes and omits some of them. The sample includes a few hundred thousand clones, around 90% seen only once; the top ten take approximately 1%. The germline gives CDR1 SNHLY, CDR2 FYNNEI. The CDR3 contains 14 residues. Assignment of participants to cohorts was predicated upon participant-reported clinical history. As for this clone: One end of the junction is discordant with germline, which a read error may explain.

This receptor was taken from a woman between 25 and 40 years old who had recovered from COVID-19. The genes are TRBV2 and TRBJ1-3, with TRBD1 matching over 9 bases. Sequencing input: PBMCs or T cells enriched from blood (not recorded which). The CDR3 coding sequence is TGTGCCAGCAGTGAATGGGGACAGGGAGTTCCTTCTAGATTT. Amino acid sequence: CASSEWGQGVPSRF.